This record concerns one TCR beta chain sequence. Its antigen is not identified. The sample comes from a study of post-analysis software for immune sequencing data. Across the study: Clinical courses comprised relapsing-remitting, secondary progressive and progressive-relapsing multiple sclerosis. General study results and limits: Samples made in the same batch grouped tightly together by F measure. TRBV5-6, TRBV5-1 and TRBV20-1 belonged to a set of a handful of TRBV segments that were more frequent in patients than controls. Controls' normalized Chao1 diversity significantly exceeded that of multiple sclerosis patients.

Prepared TCR beta cDNA libraries contained unique molecular identifiers. Between about 0.85 and 11 million T cells gave rise to 450,000 to 650,000 cDNA molecules. TCRdb used MiXCR to reprocess the PCR reads, holding one entry per CDR3 protein. The sample includes around 700,000 distinct CDR3 sequences, 55% to 60% of them seen just once. There are 16 residues in the CDR3. Germline CDR1 LGHNA, CDR2 YNFKEQ. V lost 1 base to trimming and J lost 6 bases; unmatched junction nucleotides: 10. The material sequenced was blood. The chain combines TRBV4-2 with TRBJ1-1, with TRBD1 identical over 8 bases. The sequence came from a girl aged 2 to 9 with multiple sclerosis. The CDR3 DNA sequence: TGTGCCAGCAGCCAAGGCTCCTATGGACAGGGCCCTGAAGCTTTCTTT. Protein product: CASSQGSYGQGPEAFF.